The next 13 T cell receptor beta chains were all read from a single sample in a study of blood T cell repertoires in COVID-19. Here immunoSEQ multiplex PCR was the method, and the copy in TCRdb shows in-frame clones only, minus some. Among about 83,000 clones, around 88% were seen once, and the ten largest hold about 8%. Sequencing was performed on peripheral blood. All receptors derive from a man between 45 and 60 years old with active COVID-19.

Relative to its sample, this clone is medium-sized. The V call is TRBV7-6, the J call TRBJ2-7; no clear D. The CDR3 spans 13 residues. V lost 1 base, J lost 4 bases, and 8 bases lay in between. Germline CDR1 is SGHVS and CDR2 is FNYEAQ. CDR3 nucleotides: TGTGCCAGCAGCTTAGAGGTCGGGTACGAGCAGTACTTC. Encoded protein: CASSLEVGYEQYF.

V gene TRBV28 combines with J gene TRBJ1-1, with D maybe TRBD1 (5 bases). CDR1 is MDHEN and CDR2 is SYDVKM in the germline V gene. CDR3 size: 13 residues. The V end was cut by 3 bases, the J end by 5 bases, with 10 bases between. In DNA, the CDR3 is TGTGCCAGCAGTTTCAGGGTTCGGACTGAAGCTTTCTTT. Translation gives CASSFRVRTEAFF.

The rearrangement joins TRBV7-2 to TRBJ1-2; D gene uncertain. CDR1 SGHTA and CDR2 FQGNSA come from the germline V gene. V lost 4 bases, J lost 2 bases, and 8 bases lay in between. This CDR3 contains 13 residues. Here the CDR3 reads CASSSQLNYGYTF. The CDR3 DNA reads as TGTGCCAGCAGCTCACAGCTAAACTATGGCTACACCTTC.

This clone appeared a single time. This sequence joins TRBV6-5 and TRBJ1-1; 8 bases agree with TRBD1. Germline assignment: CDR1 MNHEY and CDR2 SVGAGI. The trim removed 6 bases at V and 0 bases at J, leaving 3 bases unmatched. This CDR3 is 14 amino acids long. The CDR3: CASRGQGLNTEAFF. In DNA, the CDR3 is TGTGCCAGCAGAGGACAGGGCCTGAACACTGAAGCTTTCTTT.

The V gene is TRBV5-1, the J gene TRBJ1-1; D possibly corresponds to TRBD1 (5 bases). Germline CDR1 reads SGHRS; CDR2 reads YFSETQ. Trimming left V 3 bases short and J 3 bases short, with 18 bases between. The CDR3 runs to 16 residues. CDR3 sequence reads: CASSSQGRVSDTEAFF. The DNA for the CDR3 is TGCGCCAGCAGCTCCCAGGGCAGGGTGAGTGACACTGAAGCTTTCTTT. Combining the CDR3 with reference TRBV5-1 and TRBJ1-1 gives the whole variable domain KAGVTQTPRYLIKTRGQQVTLSCSPISGHRSVSWYQQTPGQGLQFLFEYFSETQRNKGNFPGRFSGRQFSNSRSEMNVSTLELGDSALYLCASSSQGRVSDTEAFFGQGTRLTVV.

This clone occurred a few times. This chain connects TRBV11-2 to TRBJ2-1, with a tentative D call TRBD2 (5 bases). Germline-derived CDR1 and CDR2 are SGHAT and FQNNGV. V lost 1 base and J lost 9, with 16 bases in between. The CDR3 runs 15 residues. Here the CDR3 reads CASSLVPGTSGEQFF. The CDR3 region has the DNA TGTGCCAGCAGCTTAGTCCCGGGAACGTCCGGTGAGCAGTTCTTC.

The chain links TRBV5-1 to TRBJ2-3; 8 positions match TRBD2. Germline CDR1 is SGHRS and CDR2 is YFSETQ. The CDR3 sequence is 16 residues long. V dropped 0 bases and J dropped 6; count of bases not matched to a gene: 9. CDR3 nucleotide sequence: TGCGCCAGCAGCTTGGAAGCGGGGGTTCTCACGGATACGCAGTATTTT. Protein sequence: CASSLEAGVLTDTQYF.

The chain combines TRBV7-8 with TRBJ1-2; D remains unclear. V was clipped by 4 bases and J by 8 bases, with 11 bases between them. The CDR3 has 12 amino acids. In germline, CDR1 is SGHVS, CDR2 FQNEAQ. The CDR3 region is CASSSPWEGYTF. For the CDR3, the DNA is TGTGCCAGCAGCTCACCCTGGGAGGGCTACACCTTC.

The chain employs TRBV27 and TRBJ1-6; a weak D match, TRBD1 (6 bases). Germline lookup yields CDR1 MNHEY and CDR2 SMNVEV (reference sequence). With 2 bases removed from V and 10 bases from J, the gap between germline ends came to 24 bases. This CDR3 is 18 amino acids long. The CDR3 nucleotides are TGTGCCAGCAGTTTAGTGCCATCCTTACAGGGAACGTCGTCACCCCTCCACTTT. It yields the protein CASSLVPSLQGTSSPLHF.

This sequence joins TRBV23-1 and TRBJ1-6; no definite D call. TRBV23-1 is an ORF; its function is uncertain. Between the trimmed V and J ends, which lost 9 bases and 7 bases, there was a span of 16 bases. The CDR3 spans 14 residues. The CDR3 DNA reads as TGCGCCAGGGGTTATCTGGAGGGAAATTCACCCCTCCACTTT. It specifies CARGYLEGNSPLHF.

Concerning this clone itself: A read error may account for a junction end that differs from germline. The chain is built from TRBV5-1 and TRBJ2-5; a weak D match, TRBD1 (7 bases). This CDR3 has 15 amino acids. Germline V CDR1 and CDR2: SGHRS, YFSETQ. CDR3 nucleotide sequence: TGCGCCAGCAGGTTGGCGGGGACAGCCCAAGAGACCCAGTACTTC. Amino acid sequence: CASRLAGTAQETQYF. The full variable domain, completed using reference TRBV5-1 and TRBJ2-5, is KAGVTQTPRYLIKTRGQQVTLSCSPISGHRSVSWYQQTPGQGLQFLFEYFSETQRNKGNFPGRFSGRQFSNSRSEMNVSTLELGDSALYLCASRLAGTAQETQYFGPGTRLLVL.

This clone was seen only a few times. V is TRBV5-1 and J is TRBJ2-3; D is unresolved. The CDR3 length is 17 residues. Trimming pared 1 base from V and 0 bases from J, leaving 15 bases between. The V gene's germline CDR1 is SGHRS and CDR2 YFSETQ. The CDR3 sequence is CASSLSTVGSSTDTQYF. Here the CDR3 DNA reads TGCGCCAGCAGCTTGAGTACAGTAGGTTCTAGCACAGATACGCAGTATTTT.

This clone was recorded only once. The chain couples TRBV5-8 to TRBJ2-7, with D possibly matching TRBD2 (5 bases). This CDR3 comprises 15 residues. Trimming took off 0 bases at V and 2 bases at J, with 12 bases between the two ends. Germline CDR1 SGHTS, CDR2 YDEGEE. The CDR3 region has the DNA TGTGCCAGCAGCTTGGAGAGGGTGGGCACCTACGAGCAGTACTTC. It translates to CASSLERVGTYEQYF.